Below, 6 T cell receptor beta chains from the same sample are listed, as sequenced in a study of blood T cell repertoires in COVID-19. Profiled with immunoSEQ multiplex PCR; TCRdb holds only in-frame clones, not every one. The sample comprises 88,000 or so clones, approximately 85% of which are singletons, and around 4.1% rests with the top ten. The sample comprised peripheral blood. The receptors were sampled from a man aged 60 to 75 with acute or convalescent COVID-19.

This clone was observed once. The CDR3 reads CASSLARRGGGLSLHNEQFF. CDR3 DNA sequence: TGTGCCAGCAGTCTGGCTCGGAGAGGCGGGGGGCTATCCCTCCACAATGAGCAGTTCTTC. The chain recombines TRBV3-1 (or the pseudogene TRBV3-2) with TRBJ2-1; TRBD2 aligns across 8 bases. V trimming: 6 bases; J trimming: 5 bases; junction bases outside the gene matches: 24. Germline V gene data show CDR1 as LGHDT and CDR2 as YNNKEL (reference sequence). This CDR3 has 20 amino acids.

The chain is built from TRBV3-1 (or the pseudogene TRBV3-2) and TRBJ2-5; tentatively, D is TRBD1 (6 bases). The CDR3 contains 15 residues. The V gene lost 4 bases and the J gene lost 1 base, with 13 bases spanning the gap. The V gene's germline CDR1 is LGHDT and CDR2 YNNKEL (reference sequence). CDR3 coding DNA: TGTGCCAGCAGCCTACACTCGACAGGCCAAGAGACCCAGTACTTC. This gives the protein CASSLHSTGQETQYF.

The genes are TRBV6-5 and TRBJ2-1; TRBD1 is a possible D gene (7 bases). The germline CDR1 and CDR2 sequences are MNHEY and SVGAGI. With 6 bases removed from V and 8 bases from J, the gap between germline ends came to 14 bases. The CDR3 length is 13 residues. The CDR3 nucleotides read TGTGCCAGCAGACGACAGGGACTCGATGAGCAGTTCTTC. Encoded protein: CASRRQGLDEQFF.

The chain recombines TRBV19 with TRBJ2-1; 9 bases are shared with TRBD2. CDR1 is LNHDA, CDR2 SQIVND, per germline (reference sequence). With 3 bases clipped from V and 2 bases from J, the junction kept 2 bases outside the gene matches. The CDR3 has 15 residues. CDR3 nucleotides: TGTGCCAGTAGTATCCCTAGCGGGACCTACAATGAGCAGTTCTTC. This sequence encodes CASSIPSGTYNEQFF.

This clone was detected a few times. The rearrangement links TRBV19 to TRBJ1-1; D is possibly TRBD1 (6 bases). The V end was cut by 6 bases, the J end by 6 bases, with 17 bases between. Germline assignment: CDR1 LNHDA and CDR2 SQIVND (reference sequence). The CDR3 sequence is 14 residues long. The CDR3 spells CASSSTGHPPEAFF. The CDR3 nucleotides read TGTGCCAGTAGCAGTACAGGGCACCCTCCTGAAGCTTTCTTT.

The chain is built from TRBV5-1 and TRBJ2-3, with a tentative D call TRBD2 (6 bases). Germline CDR1 reads SGHRS; CDR2 reads YFSETQ. Trimming left V 0 bases short and J 4 bases short, with 15 bases between. The CDR3 has 16 amino acids. The CDR3 DNA reads as TGCGCCAGCAGCTTGGAAGGACTACCGGGAGCAGATACGCAGTATTTT. Amino acid sequence: CASSLEGLPGADTQYF.